The 20 T cell receptor beta chains below were found in one sample sequenced in a study of cytomegalovirus exposure and HLA in healthy donors (dated by TCRdb to the late 2010s). The library was made by the immunoSEQ multiplex PCR assay. A mixture of 60 forward primers for TCR Vbeta segments and 13 reverse primers for TCR Jbeta segments was used in the multiplex PCR. The table comes from immuneACCESS by way of TCRdb, which keeps in-frame sequences with V and J called. Part of the clones is missing from these tables; in studies checked, under half for an unresolved V gene and the rest for unknown reasons. Counted in this sample were 150,000 to 200,000 clones; 68% of them appeared once. The biggest ten clones account for around 4.3% of the sample. Sequencing was carried out using PBMCs. The receptors originated from a woman younger than 35 in good health and CMV-seropositive.

This clone was counted only a few times. The J gene is TRBJ1-1, the V gene TRBV10-1; D gene uncertain. V lost 3 bases, J lost 0 bases, and 8 bases lay in between. Germline-derived CDR1 and CDR2 are WNHNN and SYGVQD (reference sequence). CDR3 length: 14 amino acids. DNA for the CDR3: TGCGCCAGCAGTGAATCCCCCATGAACACTGAAGCTTTCTTT. Its protein product is CASSESPMNTEAFF.

The chain employs TRBV2 and TRBJ1-2; D perhaps matches TRBD1 (5 bases). V was pared by 1 base and J by 3 bases, with 12 bases between. The germline V gene has CDR1 SNHLY and CDR2 FYNNEI. There are 15 residues in the CDR3. CDR3 residues: CASSEEKGLDYGYTF. CDR3 in DNA: TGTGCCAGCAGTGAAGAGAAGGGGCTTGACTATGGCTACACCTTC.

The chain is built from TRBV4-2 and TRBJ2-5, with 8 bases identical to TRBD2. The J call may not be correct, given that the DNA end is closer to TRBJ2-7. This CDR3 is 17 amino acids long. The germline gives CDR1 LGHNA, CDR2 YNFKEQ. In DNA form, the CDR3 reads TGTGCCAGCAGCCAAGAAGGAGCGGGGGACCTTACCTACGAGCAGTACTTC. Protein product: CASSQEGAGDLTYEQYF.

The chain is built from TRBV10-3 and TRBJ2-7; 7 bases map to TRBD1. Germline V gene sequence: CDR1 ENHRY, CDR2 SYGVKD. V was clipped by 4 bases and J by 2 bases; unmatched bases: 2. The CDR3 loop spans 13 amino acids. CDR3: CAISGQGAYEQYF. DNA for the CDR3: TGTGCCATCAGTGGACAGGGTGCCTACGAGCAGTACTTC.

The gene calls are TRBV30 and TRBJ2-1; 8 bases align to TRBD2. The CDR3 has 13 amino acids. Germline V gene lookup returns CDR1 GTSNPN and CDR2 SVGIG (reference sequence). The V segment lost 1 base and the J segment 7 bases; nucleotides outside the gene matches: 3. The CDR3, as DNA: TGTGCCTGGAGTGCCTCGGGGGGGAATGAGCAGTTCTTC. Amino acid sequence: CAWSASGGNEQFF.

V gene TRBV5-4 combines with J gene TRBJ2-5; 7 nucleotides align to TRBD1. This CDR3 contains 16 residues. The ends lost 3 bases at V and 5 bases at J; junction bases unmatched: 13. Germline V gene data show CDR1 as SGHNT and CDR2 as YYREEE (reference sequence). The CDR3 DNA follows: TGTGCCAGCAGCTCCAACCCCCGGGACAGCGAGGAGACCCAGTACTTC. Translating gives CASSSNPRDSEETQYF.

This clone was picked up one time. The chain links TRBV7-3 to TRBJ2-5, with D possibly matching TRBD2 (7 bases). CDR3 size: 15 residues. Germline lookup yields CDR1 SGHTA and CDR2 FQGTGA. V was cut by 1 base and J by 7 bases, with 16 bases left in between. The CDR3 DNA follows: TGTGCCAGCAGCTTAATGGGGGGGGCTCGGGGGACCCAGTACTTC. Protein sequence: CASSLMGGARGTQYF.

The CDR3, as DNA: TGTGCCACTGCAGACAGGGCGTACGGTTACGAGCAGTACTTC. This gives the protein CATADRAYGYEQYF. J is TRBJ2-7 and V is TRBV27; TRBD1 matches at 7 bases. The germline CDR1 and CDR2 sequences are MNHEY and SMNVEV (reference sequence). This CDR3 region has 14 residues. Trimming took 10 bases from V and 4 from J; bases not matched to a gene: 13.

This rearrangement joins TRBV19 to TRBJ2-5; D perhaps matches TRBD2 (6 bases). Per the germline V gene, CDR1 is LNHDA and CDR2 is SQIVND (reference sequence). V lost 1 base and J lost 5, with 11 bases in between. This CDR3 region has 14 residues. CDR3 sequence: CASSIGTNVETQYF. In DNA, the CDR3 is TGTGCCAGTAGTATAGGGACTAACGTGGAGACCCAGTACTTC.

The J gene is TRBJ2-5, the V gene TRBV6-5; TRBD1 matches at 8 bases. V shed 0 bases and J 4 bases; nucleotides not matched to a gene: 1. CDR3 length equals 14 residues. Germline V gene data show CDR1 as MNHEY and CDR2 as SVGAGI. The CDR3 region is CASSYSDRGETQYF. As DNA, the CDR3 is TGTGCCAGCAGTTACTCCGACAGGGGAGAGACCCAGTACTTC.

The rearrangement uses TRBV6-6 and TRBJ1-5; 10 bases agree with TRBD1. Trimming took 6 bases from V and 5 from J; bases not matched to a gene: 7. CDR1 and CDR2 (germline): MNHNY, SVGAGI (reference sequence). The CDR3 loop spans 15 amino acids. The CDR3 nucleotides are TGTGCCAGCAGCCCGGGACAGGGGTATGATCAGCCCCAGCATTTT. The encoded protein is CASSPGQGYDQPQHF.

This chain links TRBV9 with TRBJ2-7; 7 bases agree with TRBD2. V lost 4 bases and J lost 5; bases outside the gene matches: 6. The length of the CDR3 is 13 residues. Germline assignment: CDR1 SGDLS and CDR2 YYNGEE. CDR3 region: CASSRGGRDEQYF. CDR3 bases: TGTGCCAGCAGCCGCGGCGGGAGAGACGAGCAGTACTTC.

The chain is built from TRBV7-9 and TRBJ1-2, with TRBD1 matching over 10 bases. The CDR3 has 16 residues. The germline V gene encodes CDR1 SEHNR and CDR2 FQNEAQ (reference sequence). Trimming took 0 bases from V and 2 from J; bases not matched to a gene: 3. The CDR3 is CASSLAGTGENYGYTF. The CDR3 DNA reads as TGTGCCAGCAGCTTAGCAGGGACAGGGGAAAACTATGGCTACACCTTC. The variable domain in full, with the rest retrieved from reference TRBV7-9 and TRBJ1-2, is DTGVSQNPRHKITKRGQNVTFRCDPISEHNRLYWYRQTLGQGPEFLTYFQNEAQLEKSRLLSDRFSAERPKGSFSTLEIQRTEQGDSAMYLCASSLAGTGENYGYTFGSGTRLTVV.

The chain combines TRBV29-1 with TRBJ1-5; D is unclear. Germline V gene sequence: CDR1 SQVTM, CDR2 ANQGSEA. V was cut by 0 bases and J by 7 bases, with 7 bases left in between. The CDR3 has 12 residues. The CDR3 sequence: CSVEDPGQPQHF. In nucleotides, the CDR3 is TGCAGCGTTGAAGATCCCGGGCAGCCCCAGCATTTT.

Only a few counts were recorded for this clone. The chain couples TRBV30 to TRBJ2-1; 7 positions agree with TRBD2. V gave up 4 bases and J gave up 9 bases; unmatched junction bases: 9. The CDR3 is 13 amino acids. CDR1 and CDR2 from the germline V gene are GTSNPN and SVGIG (reference sequence). The chain's CDR3 is CAWTSVRGFEQFF. CDR3 sequence (DNA): TGTGCCTGGACCTCTGTGCGGGGGTTTGAGCAGTTCTTC.

This rearrangement joins TRBV30 to TRBJ2-2; unclear D gene. The CDR3 consists of 10 residues. Germline V gene sequence: CDR1 GTSNPN, CDR2 SVGIG (reference sequence). Trimming pared 2 bases from V and 8 bases from J, leaving 3 bases between. This chain's CDR3 is CAWSSGELFF. In DNA form, the CDR3 reads TGTGCCTGGAGTTCTGGGGAGCTGTTTTTT.

This clone turned up a few times. The chain uses TRBV4-2 and TRBJ2-7; D is possibly TRBD2 (6 bases). This CDR3 contains 16 residues. Germline V CDR1 and CDR2: LGHNA, YNFKEQ. V dropped 0 bases and J dropped 2 bases, with 14 bases sitting between them. The CDR3 bases are TGTGCCAGCAGCCAAGATAAGGGAGGAGCGGCCTACGAGCAGTACTTC. Translation: CASSQDKGGAAYEQYF.

In this sample, this clone turned up once. The chain combines TRBV15 with TRBJ1-4; D is unresolved. The germline V and J ends were trimmed by 5 bases and 0 bases, with 13 bases remaining between them. Looked up from germline, CDR1 is LNHNV and CDR2 is YYDKDF (reference sequence). There are 16 residues in the CDR3. CDR3: CATSPRAFTTNEKLFF. In nucleotides, the CDR3 is TGTGCCACCAGCCCGAGGGCATTTACAACTAATGAAAAACTGTTTTTT. Full variable domain (outside the CDR3, taken from reference TRBV15 and TRBJ1-4): DAMVIQNPRYQVTQFGKPVTLSCSQTLNHNVMYWYQQKSSQAPKLLFHYYDKDFNNEADTPDNFQSRRPNTSFCFLDIRSPGLGDTAMYLCATSPRAFTTNEKLFFGSGTQLSVL.

A few counts support this clone. V usage is TRBV11-3 and J usage is TRBJ2-7; 7 nucleotides agree with TRBD1. The V and J ends lost 1 base and 5 bases, in that order; junction bases with no gene match: 11. The germline V gene has CDR1 SGHNT and CDR2 YENEEA. The length of the CDR3 is 16 residues. CDR3 DNA: TGTGCCAGCAGCTTAGCCACGGACAGGCGGTTCGACGAGCAGTACTTC. The encoded protein is CASSLATDRRFDEQYF.

This clone has only a few counts. The rearrangement joins TRBV5-1 to TRBJ2-3, with D possibly TRBD2 on 6 matching bases. The germline V gene has CDR1 SGHRS and CDR2 YFSETQ. The CDR3 is 13 residues long. Trimming took 7 bases from V and 6 from J, leaving 15 bases between them. CDR3 nucleotides: TGCGCCAGCTATAGCGGAGAATGGGATACGCAGTATTTT. Translating it yields CASYSGEWDTQYF.